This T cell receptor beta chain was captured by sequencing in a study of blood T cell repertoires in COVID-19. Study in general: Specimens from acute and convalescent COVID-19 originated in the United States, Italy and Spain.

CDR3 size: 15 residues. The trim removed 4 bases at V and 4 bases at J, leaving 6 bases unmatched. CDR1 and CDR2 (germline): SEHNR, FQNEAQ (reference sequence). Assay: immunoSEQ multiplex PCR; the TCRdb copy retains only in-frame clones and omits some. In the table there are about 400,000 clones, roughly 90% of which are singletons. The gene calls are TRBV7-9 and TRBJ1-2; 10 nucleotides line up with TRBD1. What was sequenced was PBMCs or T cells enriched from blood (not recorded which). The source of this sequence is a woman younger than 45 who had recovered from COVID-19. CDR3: CASSSRDRGSYGYTF. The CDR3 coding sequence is TGTGCCAGCAGCTCCCGGGACAGGGGATCCTATGGCTACACCTTC. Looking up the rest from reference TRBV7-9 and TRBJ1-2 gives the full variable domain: DTGVSQNPRHKITKRGQNVTFRCDPISEHNRLYWYRQTLGQGPEFLTYFQNEAQLEKSRLLSDRFSAERPKGSFSTLEIQRTEQGDSAMYLCASSSRDRGSYGYTFGSGTRLTVV.